One sample yielded the 22 T cell receptor beta chains listed below, sequenced in a study of tumor-infiltrating lymphocytes in primary liver carcinoma. The approximately 20-31 mg bulk tissue piece was not sorted before simultaneous RNA and DNA extraction. A primer matching the constant region was used to make TCR beta cDNA from 500 to 650 ng of total RNA. A slightly modified ARM-PCR protocol with three nested multiplex PCR rounds produced these TCR beta libraries. Researchers ran the first two PCR rounds for approximately 10 cycles each with TRBV1-TRBV30 forward primers and a C-beta reverse primer. Each CDR3 protein is one row after TCRdb ran MiXCR on the multiplex PCR reads. The sample has fewer than 90,000 distinct CDR3 sequences, approximately 70% seen once. Sequencing was performed on liver tumor tissue from sampling region 1. The subset was: tumor region T1, superior pole. The receptors come from a man aged 40-55 years with primary liver carcinoma and hepatitis B virus infection.

This clonotype has a handful of counts. The rearrangement links TRBV20-1 to TRBJ2-3; D possibly corresponds to TRBD2 (5 bases). There are 14 residues in the CDR3. Deletions cut 5 bases from V and 1 base from J, with 13 bases between. Germline assignment: CDR1 DFQATT and CDR2 SNEGSKA (reference sequence). DNA of the CDR3: TGCAGTGCTCCAGACTCAGCGGGCACAGATACGCAGTATTTT. Encoded protein: CSAPDSAGTDTQYF.

This clonotype was detected ten times or more. V is TRBV6-5 and J is TRBJ1-2, with 7 bases that match TRBD1. The V segment lost 1 base and the J segment 4 bases; nucleotides outside the gene matches: 12. CDR3 length: 17 residues. Germline CDR1 reads MNHEY; CDR2 reads SVGAGI. The CDR3 nucleotides read TGTGCCAGCAGTTACTTACGGACAGGTGGTTCCGGCTATGGCTACACCTTC. Its protein product is CASSYLRTGGSGYGYTF.

This clonotype was found many times. CDR3 loop: CASSLGQGPSSTDTQYF. Written as DNA, the CDR3 is TGTGCCAGCAGTTTGGGACAGGGACCTTCTAGCACAGATACGCAGTATTTT. The chain links TRBV12-3 or TRBV12-4 to TRBJ2-3, with 9 bases that match TRBD1. This CDR3 spans 17 amino acids. J gave up 0 bases and V 3 bases, and 7 bases lay outside the gene matches.

For this clonotype: This is likely a read error, given that the CDR3 carries no conserved phenylalanine or tryptophan at its end. The chain couples TRBV28 to TRBJ2-7; tentatively, D is TRBD2 (6 bases). The CDR3 covers 14 residues. Germline loops: CDR1 MDHEN, CDR2 SYDVKM. CDR3 loop: CASSFQPGSYKQYI. The DNA for the CDR3 is TGTGCCAGCAGTTTTCAACCCGGGAGCTACAAGCAGTACATC.

The chain joins TRBV6-2 or TRBV6-3 to TRBJ2-1, with 11 bases that match TRBD1. V trimming: 4 bases; J trimming: 16 bases; junction bases outside the gene matches: 9. This CDR3 region has 13 residues. Per the germline V gene, CDR1 is MNHEY and CDR2 is SVGEGT. CDR3 nucleotide sequence: TGTGCCAGCAGTTTCACGTCCGGGACAGGGGGATTCTTC. Protein sequence: CASSFTSGTGGFF.

Remarks on this clonotype: Since no conserved phenylalanine or tryptophan closes the CDR3, a read error is the likely cause. No DNA is shown, since the ends of the CDR3 on it are uncertain; the CDR3 is the one TCRdb lists. The V gene is TRBV4-1, the J gene TRBJ2-1; no check of the table's D call, TRBD2, against the DNA was made. From its first to its last residue, the CDR3 has 18 amino acids. The germline V gene encodes CDR1 MGHRA and CDR2 YSYEKL. The CDR3: CASSQVVASGSLSNEEFL.

Points on this clonotype: A read error may produce the germline difference seen at one junction end. The chain is built from TRBV30 and TRBJ2-1; 9 positions match TRBD2. Germline assignment: CDR1 GTSNPN and CDR2 SVGIG (reference sequence). The CDR3 runs to 15 residues. The CDR3 region is CVWSVTSGPYNEQFF. The CDR3 DNA reads as TGTGTCTGGAGTGTAACTAGCGGGCCCTACAATGAGCAGTTCTTC.

This rearrangement joins TRBV6-6 to TRBJ2-1; D gene unclear. CDR3 length equals 14 residues. V was clipped by 7 bases and J by 3 bases, with 13 bases between them. Germline CDR1 MNHNY, CDR2 SVGAGI (reference sequence). CDR3 sequence (DNA): TGTGCCAGCAACTACTCGCAAGGCTACAATGAGCAGTTCTTC. Encoded protein: CASNYSQGYNEQFF.

Regarding this clonotype: Its ends do not fully match the called genes, so a read error is possible. The V call is TRBV10-2, the J call TRBJ1-4; D is uncertain. The germline V gene encodes CDR1 WSHSY and CDR2 SAAADI. The CDR3 length is 14 residues. In DNA, the CDR3 is TGCGCCAGCAGTGAGACAGCAACTAATGAAAAACCGTCTTTT. The encoded protein is CASSETATNEKPSF.

The rearrangement joins TRBV4-1 to TRBJ2-3; TRBD1 is a possible D gene (6 bases). The germline CDR1 and CDR2 sequences are MGHRA and YSYEKL. This CDR3 has 13 residues. V shed 10 bases and J shed 6 bases, with 17 bases lying between them. CDR3: CANSQGTLDTQYF. Here the CDR3 DNA reads TGCGCCAACAGTCAGGGGACCCTCGATACGCAGTATTTT.

This clonotype has a count of ten or more. The rearrangement joins TRBV12-3 or TRBV12-4 to TRBJ2-3; D is unclear. V was shortened by 6 bases and J by 1 base, with 5 bases between the two germline ends. This CDR3 contains 12 residues. The CDR3 DNA reads TGTGCCAGCAGACCCGGCACAGATACGCAGTATTTT. It encodes CASRPGTDTQYF.

Concerning this clonotype itself: At one end, the junction sequence differs from germline, possibly due to a read error. The chain links TRBV11-2 to TRBJ2-7; D gene unclear. The CDR3 totals 15 residues. The V gene's germline CDR1 is SGHAT and CDR2 FQNNGV. CDR3 sequence (DNA): TGTGTCAGCAGTACGGCACCGGGTTCGGGCTACGAGCAGTACTTC. Translation: CVSSTAPGSGYEQYF. The whole variable domain, remainder taken from reference TRBV11-2 and TRBJ2-7, is EAGVAQSPRYKIIEKRQSVAFWCNPISGHATLYWYQQILGQGPKLLIQFQNNGVVDDSQLPKDRFSAERLKGVDSTLKIQPAKLEDSAVYLCVSSTAPGSGYEQYFGPGTRLTVT.

The count of this clonotype is one. This chain connects TRBV6-1 to TRBJ1-1; no definite D call. Germline CDR1 reads MNHNS; CDR2 reads SASEGT. This CDR3 comprises 14 residues. The V end was cut by 1 base, the J end by 4 bases, with 10 bases between. In DNA form, the CDR3 reads TGTGCCAGCAGTGAAGTCAGGACCACCACTGAAGCTTTCTTT. Amino acids: CASSEVRTTTEAFF.

Here the CDR3 DNA reads TGTGCCCGGGCTGGACGAACCCTCACCGGAAAGCTGTTTTTT. Protein product: CARAGRTLTGKLFF. V gene TRBV30 combines with J gene TRBJ2-2; no reliable D call. The germline V gene encodes CDR1 GTSNPN and CDR2 SVGIG (reference sequence). There are 14 residues in the CDR3. With 8 bases removed from V and 12 bases from J, the gap between germline ends came to 25 bases. Variable domain in full (rest from reference TRBV30 and TRBJ2-2): SQTIHQWPATLVQPVGSPLSLECTVEGTSNPNLYWYRQAAGRGLQLLFYSVGIGQISSEVPQNLSASRPQDRQFILSSKKLLLSDSGFYLCARAGRTLTGKLFFGEGSRLTVL.

This clonotype came up many times. The chain links TRBV18 to TRBJ1-1, with D possibly TRBD1 on 6 matching bases. This CDR3 is 15 amino acids long. Germline lookup yields CDR1 KGHSH and CDR2 LQKENI. Trimming pared 3 bases from V and 3 bases from J, leaving 14 bases between. CDR3 sequence: CASSPRISGDTEAFF. CDR3 DNA: TGTGCCAGCTCACCCAGAATATCAGGGGACACTGAAGCTTTCTTT.

The gene calls are TRBV6-1 and TRBJ1-2, with D possibly matching TRBD1 (5 bases). The germline V gene has CDR1 MNHNS and CDR2 SASEGT. This CDR3 spans 15 amino acids. V dropped 4 bases and J dropped 2 bases, with 14 bases sitting between them. CDR3 amino acids: CASSGEGWFNYGYTF. Written as DNA, the CDR3 is TGTGCCAGCAGTGGGGAGGGGTGGTTCAACTATGGCTACACCTTC.

Ten or more counts support this clonotype. The J gene is TRBJ2-2, the V gene TRBV2; 8 positions agree with TRBD2. V trimming: 7 bases; J trimming: 4 bases; junction bases outside the gene matches: 11. The CDR3 has 16 amino acids. The V gene's germline CDR1 is SNHLY and CDR2 FYNNEI. This CDR3 is CASMASGYRRTGELFF. The CDR3 DNA sequence: TGTGCCAGCATGGCTAGCGGGTACCGCCGCACCGGGGAGCTGTTTTTT.

The genes are TRBV6-6 and TRBJ2-1; 10 bases match TRBD2. The V gene's germline CDR1 is MNHNY and CDR2 SVGAGI (reference sequence). After removal of 10 bases from V and 2 bases from J, the junction contained 17 bases not matched to a gene. The CDR3 has 18 amino acids. Here the CDR3 reads CATMGGLAGAKAYNEQFF. The CDR3 DNA sequence: TGTGCCACCATGGGCGGCCTAGCGGGAGCAAAAGCCTACAATGAGCAGTTCTTC.

Points on this clonotype: Given a much more abundant clone one base away, this may be a read error. The chain carries TRBV7-9 and TRBJ2-1; TRBD2 agrees at 8 bases. The germline CDR1 and CDR2 sequences are SEHNR and FQNEAQ (reference sequence). CDR3 length: 15 amino acids. DNA of the CDR3: TGTGCCAGCAGCTTGGCCAGCGGGAGTCATGCTGAGCAGTCCTTC. This codes for CASSLASGSHAEQSF. The full variable domain, completed using reference TRBV7-9 and TRBJ2-1, is DTGVSQNPRHKITKRGQNVTFRCDPISEHNRLYWYRQTLGQGPEFLTYFQNEAQLEKSRLLSDRFSAERPKGSFSTLEIQRTEQGDSAMYLCASSLASGSHAEQSFGPGTRLTVL.

This clonotype was counted a few times. The CDR3 end shows no conserved phenylalanine or tryptophan, and so a read error is likely. The chain's CDR3 is CASSQGYEQYL. The CDR3, as DNA: TGTGCCAGCAGCCAAGGATACGAGCAGTACCTC. The V gene is TRBV14, the J gene TRBJ2-7; the D is unclear. Trimming shortened V by 1 base and J by 4 bases, and 2 bases separated the two germline ends. The CDR3 contains 11 residues. CDR1 and CDR2 from the germline V gene are SGHDN and FVKESK.

The chain is built from TRBV6-1 and TRBJ2-4, with 7 bases that match TRBD2. The CDR3 totals 15 residues. V lost 11 bases and J lost 1; bases outside the gene matches: 11. The germline V gene has CDR1 MNHNS and CDR2 SASEGT. CDR3 nucleotide sequence: TGTGCCGGCACTCTGACCGGGGGGGCCAAAAACATTCAGTACTTC. Its protein product is CAGTLTGGAKNIQYF.

V is TRBV28 and J is TRBJ2-2; TRBD1 agrees at 10 bases. The ends lost 3 bases at V and 17 bases at J; junction bases unmatched: 15. There are 15 residues in the CDR3. CDR1 is MDHEN and CDR2 is SYDVKM in the germline V gene. Written as DNA, the CDR3 is TGTGCCAGCAGTTTGACAGGGGGCGGCACCGGGGGGCTTTTTTTT. Encoded protein: CASSLTGGGTGGLFF.